This T cell receptor (beta chain) derives from a study of cytomegalovirus exposure and HLA in healthy donors. This clone was counted a single time. The CDR3 spans 19 residues. With 4 bases clipped from V and 2 bases from J, the junction kept 12 bases outside the gene matches. Germline V lookup: CDR1 SGHRS, CDR2 YFSETQ. Amplification used 60 Vbeta primers and 13 Jbeta primers. Assay: immunoSEQ multiplex PCR; the TCRdb copy retains only in-frame clones and omits some. The repertoire consists of 130,000 or so clones, with 50% to 80% occurring once and the leading ten covering under 9%. The chain combines TRBV5-1 with TRBJ2-1; 13 nucleotides line up with TRBD2. The sequencing sample was made of PBMCs. This TCR derives from a woman aged 40 to 49 in good health and CMV-seropositive. CDR3 in DNA: TGCGCCAGCAGCGGGGGACTAGCGGGGCTCACGGGTACCTACAATGAGCAGTTCTTC. Encoded protein: CASSGGLAGLTGTYNEQFF.